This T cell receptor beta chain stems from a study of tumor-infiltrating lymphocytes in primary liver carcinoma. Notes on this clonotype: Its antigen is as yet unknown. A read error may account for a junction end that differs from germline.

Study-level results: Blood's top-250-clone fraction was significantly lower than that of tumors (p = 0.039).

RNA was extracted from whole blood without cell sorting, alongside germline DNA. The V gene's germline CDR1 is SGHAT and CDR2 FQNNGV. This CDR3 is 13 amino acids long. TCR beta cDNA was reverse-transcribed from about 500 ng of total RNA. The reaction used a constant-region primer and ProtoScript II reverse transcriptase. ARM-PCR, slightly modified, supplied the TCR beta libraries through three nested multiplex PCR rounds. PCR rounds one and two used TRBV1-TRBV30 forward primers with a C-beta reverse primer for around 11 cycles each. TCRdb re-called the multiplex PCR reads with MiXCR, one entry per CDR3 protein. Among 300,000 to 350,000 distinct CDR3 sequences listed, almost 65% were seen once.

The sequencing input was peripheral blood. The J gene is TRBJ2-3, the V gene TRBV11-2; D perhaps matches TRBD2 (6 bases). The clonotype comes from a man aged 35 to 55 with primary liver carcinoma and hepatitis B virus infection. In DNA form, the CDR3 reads TGTGTCAGCAGCTTAGAGTTCGGGAGCACCCAGTACTTT. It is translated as CVSSLEFGSTQYF.